The clone carrying this T cell receptor beta chain has at least ten counts. Its antigen is not known. The sample belongs to a study of response to subunit inactivated influenza vaccine. A single record per CDR3 protein comes from TCRdb applying MiXCR to the RT-PCR reads. This table has fewer than 550,000 distinct CDR3 sequences, approximately 24% appearing once. The germline V gene encodes CDR1 MNHEY and CDR2 SVGEGT. The trim removed 6 bases at V and 5 bases at J, leaving 7 bases unmatched. The length of the CDR3 is 15 residues. Broader study findings: Authors suggested few new T cells are recruited by each seasonal influenza vaccination.

Material: CD4+ T cells sorted from PBMCs, obtained roughly 5 days after vaccination. The rearrangement links TRBV6-2 or TRBV6-3 to TRBJ2-1, with 10 bases matching TRBD2. The receptor comes from a man in his forties or fifties who received an inactivated influenza vaccine. The CDR3 protein is CASRRSGGSHNEQFF. The CDR3 DNA sequence: TGTGCCAGCAGGCGTAGCGGGGGGTCCCACAATGAGCAGTTCTTC.